This record looks at one T cell receptor beta chain sequence and its context. The CDR3 contains 15 residues. V dropped 8 bases and J dropped 2; count of bases not matched to a gene: 7. Per germline, CDR1 MNHNY and CDR2 SVGAGI (reference sequence). Produced via immunoSEQ multiplex PCR; TCRdb's table is partial and in-frame only. Of roughly 61,000 clones listed, roughly 93% are singletons. This sample is part of a study of T cell changes during pregnancy in multiple sclerosis. This clonotype was obtained from a female donor with multiple sclerosis, enrolled in a pregnancy study. The chain couples TRBV6-6 to TRBJ1-3; TRBD1 matches 9 bases. This specimen consisted of peripheral blood, obtained after pregnancy. The CDR3 sequence is CASQQGAIAGNTIYF. The CDR3 nucleotides read TGTGCCAGCCAACAGGGGGCCATCGCTGGAAACACCATATATTTT.